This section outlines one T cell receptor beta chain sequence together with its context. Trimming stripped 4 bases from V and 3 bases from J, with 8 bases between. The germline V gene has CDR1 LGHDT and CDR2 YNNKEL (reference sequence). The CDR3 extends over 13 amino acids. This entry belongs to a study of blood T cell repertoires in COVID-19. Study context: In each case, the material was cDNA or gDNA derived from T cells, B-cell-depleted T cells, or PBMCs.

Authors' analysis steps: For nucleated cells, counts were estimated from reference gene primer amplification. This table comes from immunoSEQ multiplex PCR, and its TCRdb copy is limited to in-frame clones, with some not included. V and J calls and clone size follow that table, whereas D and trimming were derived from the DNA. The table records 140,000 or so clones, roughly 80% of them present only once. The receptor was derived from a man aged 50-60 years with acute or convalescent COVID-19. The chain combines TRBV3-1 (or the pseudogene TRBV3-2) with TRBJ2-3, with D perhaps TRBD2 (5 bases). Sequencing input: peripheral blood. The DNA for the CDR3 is TGTGCCAGCAGCCCCCCGGGAACAGATACGCAGTATTTT. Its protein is CASSPPGTDTQYF.